The next 24 T cell receptor beta chains were all read from a single sample in a study of shared clonotypes between healthy human individuals. Produced via immunoSEQ multiplex PCR; TCRdb's table is partial and in-frame only. The sample shows about 1.5 million clones, 95% to 99% of them seen only once. The sequencing sample was made of naive CD4+ T cells sorted from blood. The subset is: CD45RA+ positively selected. Receptors originate from a man aged 30-40 years in good health.

The V call is TRBV25-1, the J call TRBJ1-1; D ambiguous. This CDR3 spans 14 amino acids. Germline V CDR1 and CDR2: MGHDK, SYGVNS. Between the trimmed V and J ends, which lost 7 bases and 4 bases, there was a span of 16 bases. This CDR3 reads CASTKEGGATEAFF. CDR3 coding DNA: TGTGCCAGCACAAAGGAGGGAGGAGCCACTGAAGCTTTCTTT.

This clone was recorded once. The CDR3 loop is CASSLTVGGYGYTF. As DNA, the CDR3 is TGTGCCAGCAGCCTGACAGTGGGTGGCTATGGCTACACCTTC. The chain employs TRBV2 and TRBJ1-2; D might be TRBD1 (5 bases). Germline V lookup: CDR1 SNHLY, CDR2 FYNNEI. The germline V and J ends were trimmed by 6 bases and 4 bases, with 15 bases remaining between them. The CDR3 runs 14 residues.

This clone was detected once. Other DNA sequences from this sample encode an identical CDR3 as well. The chain joins TRBV5-1 to TRBJ2-2; 12 positions agree with TRBD2. The CDR3 runs to 15 residues. Germline trimming cut 2 bases from V and 6 bases from J; bases unmatched to any gene: 2. CDR1 is SGHRS and CDR2 is YFSETQ in the germline V gene. The CDR3, as DNA: TGCGCCAGCAGCTTACTAGCGGGAGGCCCCGGGGAGCTGTTTTTT. Amino acids: CASSLLAGGPGELFF.

The CDR3 DNA sequence: TGTGCCAGCGGTGGGATCTCCTACGAGCAGTACTTC. Amino acids: CASGGISYEQYF. The chain is built from TRBV25-1 and TRBJ2-7; D uncertain. The CDR3 spans 12 residues. The germline V gene encodes CDR1 MGHDK and CDR2 SYGVNS. V lost 8 bases and J lost 0, with 8 bases in between.

The J gene is TRBJ2-7, the V gene TRBV7-3; possible D gene TRBD2, 5 bases. V was cut by 4 bases and J by 1 base, with 14 bases left in between. There are 15 residues in the CDR3. Germline CDR1 is SGHTA and CDR2 is FQGTGA. CDR3 sequence reads: CASSSRGGGSYEQYF. Written as DNA, the CDR3 is TGTGCCAGCAGCTCCCGTGGAGGCGGGTCCTACGAGCAGTACTTC.

With regard to this clone: One junction end does not reproduce the germline sequence, and a read error may be involved. The V gene is TRBV7-7, the J gene TRBJ2-5; 7 positions agree with TRBD1. This CDR3 has 15 amino acids. Germline V gene lookup returns CDR1 SSHAT and CDR2 FNYEAQ (reference sequence). The chain's CDR3 is CASSVRDSPSETQYF. CDR3 bases: TGTGCTAGCAGCGTGAGGGACAGCCCATCCGAGACCCAGTACTTC.

This clone was picked up one time. The chain joins TRBV19 to TRBJ2-2; 13 bases are shared with TRBD2. Germline-derived CDR1 and CDR2 are LNHDA and SQIVND (reference sequence). This CDR3 region has 17 residues. Trimming took 3 bases from V and 2 from J; bases not matched to a gene: 3. The CDR3 spells CASSIPGLAGNTGELFF. The CDR3 nucleotides read TGTGCCAGTAGTATCCCGGGACTAGCGGGAAACACCGGGGAGCTGTTTTTT.

This clone appeared once. J is TRBJ2-7 and V is TRBV4-2; unclear D gene. CDR1 is LGHNA, CDR2 YNFKEQ, per germline. V was shortened by 0 bases and J by 1 base, with 7 bases between the two germline ends. The CDR3 extends over 14 amino acids. The CDR3 here is CASSQERVSYEQYF. CDR3 nucleotides: TGTGCCAGCAGCCAAGAGCGAGTATCCTACGAGCAGTACTTC.

This rearrangement joins TRBV19 to TRBJ1-1; D unclear. This CDR3 is 13 amino acids long. V lost 10 bases to trimming and J lost 4 bases, with 16 bases between them. Per the germline V gene, CDR1 is LNHDA and CDR2 is SQIVND (reference sequence). The CDR3 protein is CATMYRVGTEAFF. The CDR3, as DNA: TGTGCCACCATGTATCGGGTGGGCACTGAAGCTTTCTTT.

For this clone: This sample also contains other DNA sequences that code for the same CDR3. This sequence joins TRBV5-1 and TRBJ2-5; TRBD1 matches 8 bases. CDR1 and CDR2 from the germline V gene are SGHRS and YFSETQ. V shed 4 bases, J shed 3 bases, and the junction held 2 bases outside the gene matches. The CDR3 loop spans 13 amino acids. The CDR3 is CASSTDREETQYF. The CDR3 nucleotides are TGCGCCAGCAGCACGGACAGGGAAGAGACCCAGTACTTC.

The chain combines TRBV13 with TRBJ1-1; no firm D call. This CDR3 spans 13 amino acids. V was clipped by 5 bases and J by 7 bases, with 14 bases between them. Per the germline V gene, CDR1 is PRHDT and CDR2 is FYEKMQ (reference sequence). CDR3 amino acids: CASSLARRVEAFF. CDR3 nucleotides: TGTGCCAGCAGCCTCGCGAGGCGGGTTGAAGCTTTCTTT.

The J gene is TRBJ2-3, the V gene TRBV7-9; D is perhaps TRBD2 (5 bases). CDR1 is SEHNR and CDR2 is FQNEAQ in the germline V gene (reference sequence). V was clipped by 2 bases and J by 0 bases, with 9 bases between them. This CDR3 is built from 15 residues. The chain's CDR3 is CASSLSSESTDTQYF. CDR3 nucleotide sequence: TGTGCCAGCAGCTTAAGTAGCGAGAGCACAGATACGCAGTATTTT.

The rearrangement links TRBV9 to TRBJ2-5, with 9 bases that match TRBD1. CDR1 and CDR2 from the germline V gene are SGDLS and YYNGEE. V shed 3 bases and J 2 bases; nucleotides not matched to a gene: 8. This CDR3 spans 16 amino acids. CDR3 DNA: TGTGCCAGCAGCGAGGGGGACAGGGCCCTTCAAGAGACCCAGTACTTC. It translates to CASSEGDRALQETQYF.

J is TRBJ2-7 and V is TRBV2; 12 nucleotides match TRBD2. Germline V gene data show CDR1 as SNHLY and CDR2 as FYNNEI. CDR3 size: 14 residues. The V gene end was trimmed by 4 bases and the J gene end by 6 bases; junction bases not matched to a gene: 4. CDR3 nucleotide sequence: TGTGCCAGCAGTGTCTCTAGCGGGAGGGCCGAGCAGTACTTC. It encodes CASSVSSGRAEQYF.

The chain links TRBV10-1 to TRBJ2-7; no clear D gene. V lost 3 bases and J 2 bases, leaving 11 bases between the germline ends. The CDR3 contains 14 residues. CDR1 and CDR2 from the germline V gene are WNHNN and SYGVQD (reference sequence). The CDR3: CASSEGAPTYEQYF. CDR3 DNA: TGCGCCAGCAGTGAAGGAGCCCCTACCTACGAGCAGTACTTC.

The V call is TRBV2, the J call TRBJ2-4; D might be TRBD1 (5 bases). CDR3 length: 15 residues. The germline V gene has CDR1 SNHLY and CDR2 FYNNEI. V was cut by 6 bases and J by 0 bases, with 12 bases left in between. The CDR3 DNA is TGTGCCAGCAGGCCTATAGGGGAAGCCAAAAACATTCAGTACTTC. Encoded protein: CASRPIGEAKNIQYF.

The V call is TRBV11-3, the J call TRBJ2-5; 7 bases agree with TRBD1. Germline trimming cut 1 base from V and 5 bases from J; bases unmatched to any gene: 4. CDR1 and CDR2 from the germline V gene are SGHNT and YENEEA. The CDR3 is 14 amino acids. Here the CDR3 reads CASSLVGGAETQYF. The CDR3 DNA reads TGTGCCAGCAGCTTAGTAGGGGGCGCGGAGACCCAGTACTTC.

J is TRBJ2-3 and V is TRBV21-1; the D call of TRBD2 is as the table states it, not checked on the DNA. TRBV21-1 is a recognized pseudogene. CDR3 size: 16 residues. CDR3 residues: CASSKGAGLNTDTQYF. DNA for the CDR3: TGTGCCAGCAGCAAAGGGGCGGGACTCAACACAGATACGCAGTATTTT.

This chain uses TRBV19 with TRBJ1-1; D gene unclear. Trimming cost V 0 bases and J 4 bases, with 12 bases left between them. The germline V gene encodes CDR1 LNHDA and CDR2 SQIVND (reference sequence). The CDR3 has 15 residues. CDR3 protein: CASSIDTYSFTEAFF. CDR3 nucleotide sequence: TGTGCCAGTAGTATAGATACATACAGCTTCACTGAAGCTTTCTTT. Combining the CDR3 with reference TRBV19 and TRBJ1-1 gives the whole variable domain DGGITQSPKYLFRKEGQNVTLSCEQNLNHDAMYWYRQDPGQGLRLIYYSQIVNDFQKGDIAEGYSVSREKKESFPLTVTSAQKNPTAFYLCASSIDTYSFTEAFFGQGTRLTVV.

The chain joins TRBV10-3 to TRBJ2-1; 10 bases match TRBD1. The V gene's germline CDR1 is ENHRY and CDR2 SYGVKD. The CDR3 extends over 14 amino acids. V trimming: 4 bases; J trimming: 8 bases; junction bases outside the gene matches: 5. The CDR3 DNA follows: TGTGCCATCAGTGGGACAGGGGGTGGCGATGAGCAGTTCTTC. Translation gives CAISGTGGGDEQFF.

The chain uses TRBV5-1 and TRBJ2-7; 8 bases align to TRBD1. Germline CDR1 reads SGHRS; CDR2 reads YFSETQ. The CDR3 has 14 amino acids. With V trimmed by 2 bases and J by 4 bases, 5 bases remained unmatched. The CDR3 sequence is CASSFRQGWYEQYF. The CDR3 bases are TGCGCCAGCAGCTTCCGACAGGGGTGGTACGAGCAGTACTTC.

The chain uses TRBV9 and TRBJ2-2; TRBD2 matches 13 bases. V lost 2 bases, J lost 0 bases, and 10 bases stayed unmatched. The CDR3 is made up of 20 amino acids. CDR1 is SGDLS and CDR2 is YYNGEE in the germline V gene. CDR3 residues: CASSVRLAGGRPSNTGELFF. The CDR3 DNA follows: TGTGCCAGCAGCGTTCGACTAGCGGGAGGTAGACCCTCGAACACCGGGGAGCTGTTTTTT.

The chain has TRBV5-4 and TRBJ2-5, with D tentatively TRBD1 or TRBD2 (6 bases each). Per germline, CDR1 SGHNT and CDR2 YYREEE (reference sequence). The CDR3 consists of 12 residues. Trimming stripped 3 bases from V and 10 bases from J, with 13 bases between. In nucleotides, the CDR3 is TGTGCCAGCAGCTCGGCCGGAGGGGGCCAGTACTTC. It specifies CASSSAGGGQYF.

The chain uses TRBV7-8 and TRBJ2-7, with D tentatively TRBD1 (5 bases). CDR1 is SGHVS, CDR2 FQNEAQ, per germline. The V and J ends lost 1 base and 2 bases respectively, with 18 bases between them. CDR3 length: 17 residues. The CDR3 region has the DNA TGTGCCAGCAGCTTAGGCCTAACAGGTATTAACCCCTACGAGCAGTACTTC. Translation gives CASSLGLTGINPYEQYF.